This entry lists 11 T cell receptor beta chains sequenced from one sample in a study of long-term antiretroviral therapy in people with HIV (dated by TCRdb to 2021 to 2024). The immunoSEQ hsTCRB v3.0 assay was used at survey level resolution for TRB variable region sequencing. Sourced from immuneACCESS, this table was stored by TCRdb with only in-frame sequences that have V and J called. A share of the clones is absent; for the studies checked, an unresolved V gene accounts for under half, and the remainder has no known explanation. The sample yields tens of thousands of clones; about 90% were counted once. The ten largest clones add up to 4% to 4.5% of the sample. Here the sequenced sample was unsorted PBMCs, taken 1.2 years after starting antiretroviral therapy. These receptors were taken from a woman aged 50 to 60 with HIV.

On this clone itself: Other DNA sequences in the same sample also yield this CDR3. The chain employs TRBV5-1 and TRBJ1-4; a possible D gene is TRBD1 (6 bases). Trimming took 5 bases from V and 0 from J, leaving 8 bases between them. There are 14 residues in the CDR3. CDR1 SGHRS and CDR2 YFSETQ come from the germline V gene. As DNA, the CDR3 is TGCGCCAGCAGACAGGGCCCAACTAATGAAAAACTGTTTTTT. Amino acid sequence: CASRQGPTNEKLFF.

J is TRBJ2-1 and V is TRBV13; D is uncertain. Trimming removed 0 bases from V and 7 bases from J, with 7 bases in between. Looked up from germline, CDR1 is PRHDT and CDR2 is FYEKMQ (reference sequence). The CDR3 sequence is 13 residues long. CDR3 sequence (DNA): TGTGCCAGCAGCTTAGGCCGTAGTAATGAGCAGTTCTTC. It yields the protein CASSLGRSNEQFF. The full variable domain, its missing parts supplied by reference TRBV13 and TRBJ2-1, is AAGVIQSPRHLIKEKRETATLKCYPIPRHDTVYWYQQGPGQDPQFLISFYEKMQSDKGSIPDRFSAQQFSDYHSELNMSSLELGDSALYFCASSLGRSNEQFFGPGTRLTVL.

The genes are TRBV30 and TRBJ2-5, with D possibly TRBD2 on 5 matching bases. The V gene's germline CDR1 is GTSNPN and CDR2 SVGIG (reference sequence). The V end lost 0 bases, the J end lost 4 bases, and 12 bases lay between the germline ends. The CDR3 is 14 residues long. CDR3 protein: CAWSVHGGSETQYF. The CDR3 DNA follows: TGTGCCTGGAGTGTACACGGAGGATCAGAGACCCAGTACTTC.

This clone turned up a few times. The J gene is TRBJ2-2, the V gene TRBV15, with D unclear. CDR1 and CDR2 from the germline V gene are LNHNV and YYDKDF (reference sequence). Trimming removed 9 bases from V and 1 base from J, with 9 bases in between. The CDR3 is 13 residues long. The CDR3 reads CATVERNTGELFF. DNA for the CDR3: TGTGCCACGGTGGAAAGGAACACCGGGGAGCTGTTTTTT.

V usage is TRBV6-5 and J usage is TRBJ2-3; 9 bases fit TRBD1. The CDR3 spans 14 residues. The trim removed 6 bases at V and 9 bases at J, leaving 10 bases unmatched. Germline V gene sequence: CDR1 MNHEY, CDR2 SVGAGI. As DNA, the CDR3 is TGTGCCAGCAGCTACCGTCGTACAGGGGGCACGCAGTATTTT. Its translation is CASSYRRTGGTQYF.

This chain connects TRBV5-4 to TRBJ2-3; 10 positions agree with TRBD2. Trimming removed 4 bases from V and 0 bases from J; junction bases left unmatched: 5. Looked up from germline, CDR1 is SGHNT and CDR2 is YYREEE (reference sequence). The CDR3 spans 16 residues. CDR3 coding DNA: TGTGCCAGCAGCCCAGCGGGGGGGAGGAGCACAGATACGCAGTATTTT. This gives the protein CASSPAGGRSTDTQYF.

This rearrangement joins TRBV5-6 to TRBJ2-5, with D perhaps being TRBD1 or TRBD2 (5 bases each). The CDR3 sequence is 15 residues long. Germline assignment: CDR1 SGHDT and CDR2 YYEEEE. Trimming pared 2 bases from V and 1 base from J, leaving 12 bases between. Here the CDR3 reads CASSLFGGGQETQYF. CDR3 in DNA: TGTGCCAGCAGCTTATTTGGTGGGGGCCAAGAGACCCAGTACTTC.

This rearrangement joins TRBV6-6 to TRBJ2-7; 9 bases match TRBD2. The V gene's germline CDR1 is MNHNY and CDR2 SVGAGI (reference sequence). This CDR3 spans 13 amino acids. Trimming cost V 6 bases and J 5 bases; bases outside gene matches: 5. CDR3 nucleotides: TGTGCCAGCAGGGATAGCGGGGGCAACGAGCAGTACTTC. Protein sequence: CASRDSGGNEQYF.

The rearrangement links TRBV7-6 to TRBJ2-2, with 7 nucleotides matching TRBD1. From germline, CDR1 is SGHVS and CDR2 FNYEAQ. J gave up 0 bases and V 5 bases, and 6 bases lay outside the gene matches. The CDR3 totals 16 residues. CDR3 sequence (DNA): TGTGCCAGCAGCCCAATGGGGACAGCGAACACCGGGGAGCTGTTTTTT. Encoded protein: CASSPMGTANTGELFF.

V usage is TRBV18 and J usage is TRBJ2-6; D call uncertain. V was shortened by 8 bases and J by 0 bases, with 14 bases between the two germline ends. Germline loops: CDR1 KGHSH, CDR2 LQKENI. The CDR3 totals 16 residues. CDR3 amino acids: CASQPEGLSGANVLTF. DNA for the CDR3: TGTGCCAGCCAGCCAGAAGGGCTCTCTGGGGCCAACGTCCTGACTTTC. Full variable domain (missing parts from reference TRBV18 and TRBJ2-6): NAGVMQNPRHLVRRRGQEARLRCSPMKGHSHVYWYRQLPEEGLKFMVYLQKENIIDESGMPKERFSAEFPKEGPSILRIQQVVRGDSAAYFCASQPEGLSGANVLTFGAGSRLTVL.

The chain has TRBV6-5 and TRBJ2-7, with 9 bases that match TRBD1. Trimming took 6 bases from V and 8 from J; bases not matched to a gene: 8. From germline, CDR1 is MNHEY and CDR2 SVGAGI. The CDR3 has 13 residues. DNA of the CDR3: TGTGCCAGCAGCGCCGGGGACAGGGTCAAGCAGTACTTC. It specifies CASSAGDRVKQYF.